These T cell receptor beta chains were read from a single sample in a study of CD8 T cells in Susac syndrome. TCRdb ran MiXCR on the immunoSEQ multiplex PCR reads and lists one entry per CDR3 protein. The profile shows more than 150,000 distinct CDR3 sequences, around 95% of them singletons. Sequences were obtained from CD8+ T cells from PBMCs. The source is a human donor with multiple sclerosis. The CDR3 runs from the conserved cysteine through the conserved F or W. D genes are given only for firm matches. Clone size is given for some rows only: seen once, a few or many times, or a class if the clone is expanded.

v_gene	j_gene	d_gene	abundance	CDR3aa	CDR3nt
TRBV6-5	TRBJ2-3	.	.	CASRPQGADTQYF	TGTGCCAGCAGGCCTCAGGGTGCGGATACGCAGTATTTT
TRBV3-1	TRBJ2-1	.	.	CASSRRQSSSYNEQFF	TGTGCCAGCAGCAGACGACAGTCCAGCTCCTACAATGAGCAGTTCTTC
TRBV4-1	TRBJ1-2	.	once	CASSPKREPGSYGYTF	TGCGCCAGCAGCCCAAAAAGAGAGCCAGGGAGCTATGGCTACACCTTC
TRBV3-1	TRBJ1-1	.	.	CASSHQDSHTEAFF	TGTGCCAGCAGCCATCAGGACAGTCACACTGAAGCTTTCTTT
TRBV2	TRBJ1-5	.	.	CASSEAQGNQPQHF	TGTGCCAGCAGTGAGGCACAGGGCAATCAGCCCCAGCATTTT
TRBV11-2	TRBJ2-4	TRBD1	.	CASSSTGGENIQYF	TGTGCCAGCAGCTCGACAGGGGGCGAAAACATTCAGTACTTC
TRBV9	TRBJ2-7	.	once	CASSVGEVYYEQYF	TGTGCCAGCAGCGTAGGAGAGGTGTACTACGAGCAGTACTTC
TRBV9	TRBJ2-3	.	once	CASSGLSDTQYF	TGTGCCAGCAGCGGACTCTCCGATACGCAGTATTTT
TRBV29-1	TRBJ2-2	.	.	CSVVAGSDTGELFF	TGCAGCGTTGTGGCAGGGTCCGACACCGGGGAGCTGTTTTTT
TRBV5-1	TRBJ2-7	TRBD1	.	CASSLGQGLFEQYF	TGCGCCAGCAGCTTGGGACAGGGTCTTTTCGAGCAGTACTTC
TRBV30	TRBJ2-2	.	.	CAWSWGPGELFF	TGTGCCTGGAGTTGGGGGCCCGGGGAGCTGTTTTTT
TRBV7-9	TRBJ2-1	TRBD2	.	CASSTSGDGEQFF	TGTGCCAGCAGCACTAGCGGGGACGGGGAGCAGTTCTTC
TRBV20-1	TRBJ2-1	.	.	CSARELGPEGNEQFF	TGCAGTGCTAGAGAGTTGGGCCCTGAGGGCAATGAGCAGTTCTTC
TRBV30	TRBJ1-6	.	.	CAWSSPTYQSYNSPLHF	TGTGCCTGGAGTTCACCGACATATCAGTCCTATAATTCACCCCTCCACTTT
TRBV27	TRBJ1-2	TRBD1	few	CASRTGDGYTF	TGTGCCAGCCGGACAGGGGATGGCTACACCTTC
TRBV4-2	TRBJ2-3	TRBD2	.	CASSLVAGGQEDTQYF	TGTGCCAGCAGCCTCGTAGCGGGGGGGCAAGAAGATACGCAGTATTTT
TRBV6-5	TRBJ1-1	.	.	CASRSTENTEAFF	TGTGCCAGCAGGTCGACAGAGAACACTGAAGCTTTCTTT
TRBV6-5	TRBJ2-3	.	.	CASMEMDTQYF	TGTGCCAGCATGGAAATGGATACGCAGTATTTT
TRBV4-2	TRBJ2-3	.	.	CASSQEYGDPPDTQYF	TGTGCCAGCAGCCAAGAGTATGGGGACCCCCCAGATACGCAGTATTTT
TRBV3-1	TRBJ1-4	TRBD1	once	CASSPRDSNEKLFF	TGTGCCAGCAGCCCCCGGGACAGTAATGAAAAACTGTTTTTT
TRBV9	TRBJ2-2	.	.	CASSVEGRYTGELFF	TGTGCCAGCAGCGTAGAGGGTCGGTACACCGGGGAGCTGTTTTTT
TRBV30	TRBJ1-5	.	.	CAWSVDRNQPQHF	TGTGCCTGGAGTGTAGACCGTAATCAGCCCCAGCATTTT
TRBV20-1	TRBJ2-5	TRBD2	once	CSARSTSGGPGETQYF	TGCAGTGCTAGATCGACTAGCGGGGGTCCTGGGGAGACCCAGTACTTC
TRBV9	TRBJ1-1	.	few	CASSVGGTEAFF	TGTGCCAGCTCCGTTGGGGGCACTGAAGCTTTCTTT